This TCR beta chain was found in a study of OX40 agonist ivuxolimab in advanced cancers. Whole-study findings and limits: The study found among the lowest clonal expansion in partial responders at 0.1-3.0 mg/kg. Fewer expanded clones were found on average in CD4+ than in CD8+ T cells.

Comments on this clone: Its target is not known.

The repertoire was sequenced with immunoSEQ multiplex PCR; TCRdb's copy has only in-frame clones and lacks some. The table lists approximately 82,000 clones, 80% to 95% of them singletons. CDR3 size: 15 residues. V dropped 6 bases and J dropped 3 bases, with 12 bases sitting between them. Germline CDR1 ENHRY, CDR2 SYGVKD. The chain carries TRBV10-3 and TRBJ2-6; D call uncertain. This TCR derives from an adult with an advanced solid tumor such as melanoma, head and neck, liver or kidney cancer. The specimen was CD4+ or CD8+ T cells sorted from blood, collected in a trial of the OX40 agonist ivuxolimab. The CDR3 is CAISAAWGGANVLTF. The CDR3 DNA follows: TGTGCCATCAGCGCCGCTTGGGGTGGGGCCAACGTCCTGACTTTC.